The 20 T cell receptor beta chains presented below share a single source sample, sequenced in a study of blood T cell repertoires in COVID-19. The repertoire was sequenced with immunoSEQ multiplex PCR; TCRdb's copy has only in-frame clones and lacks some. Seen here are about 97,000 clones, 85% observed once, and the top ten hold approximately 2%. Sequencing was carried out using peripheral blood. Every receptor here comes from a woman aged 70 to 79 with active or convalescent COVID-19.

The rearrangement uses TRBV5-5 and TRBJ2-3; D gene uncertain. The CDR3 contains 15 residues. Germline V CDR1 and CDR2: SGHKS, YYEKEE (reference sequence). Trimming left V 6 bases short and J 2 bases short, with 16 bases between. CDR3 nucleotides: TGTGCCAGCACCCCGGAGCCCCGGGTCACAGATACGCAGTATTTT. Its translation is CASTPEPRVTDTQYF.

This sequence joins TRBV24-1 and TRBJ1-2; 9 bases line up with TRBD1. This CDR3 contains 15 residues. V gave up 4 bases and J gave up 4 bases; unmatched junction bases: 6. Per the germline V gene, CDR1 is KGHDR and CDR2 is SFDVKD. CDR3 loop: CATSDPGTGSYGYTF. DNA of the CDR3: TGTGCCACCAGTGACCCCGGGACAGGGTCCTATGGCTACACCTTC.

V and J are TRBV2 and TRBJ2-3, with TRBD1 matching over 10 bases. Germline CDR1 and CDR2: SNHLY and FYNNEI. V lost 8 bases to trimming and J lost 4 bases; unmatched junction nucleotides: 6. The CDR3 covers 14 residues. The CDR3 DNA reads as TGTGCCAGCCTGAGGGACAGGGGCGCAGATACGCAGTATTTT. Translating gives CASLRDRGADTQYF. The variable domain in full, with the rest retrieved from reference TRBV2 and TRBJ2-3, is EPEVTQTPSHQVTQMGQEVILRCVPISNHLYFYWYRQILGQKVEFLVSFYNNEISEKSEIFDDQFSVERPDGSNFTLKIRSTKLEDSAMYFCASLRDRGADTQYFGPGTRLTVL.

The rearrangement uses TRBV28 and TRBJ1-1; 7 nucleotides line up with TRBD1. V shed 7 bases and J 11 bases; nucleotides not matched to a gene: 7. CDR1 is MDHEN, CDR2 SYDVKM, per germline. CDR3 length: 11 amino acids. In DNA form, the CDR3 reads TGTGCCAGCACCCTAGGACAGGAGGCTTTCTTT. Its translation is CASTLGQEAFF.

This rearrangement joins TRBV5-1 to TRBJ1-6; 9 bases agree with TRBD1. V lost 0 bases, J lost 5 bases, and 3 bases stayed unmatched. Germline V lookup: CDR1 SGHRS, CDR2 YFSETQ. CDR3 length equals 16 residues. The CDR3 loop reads CASSLAGQGNNSPLHF. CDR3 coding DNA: TGCGCCAGCAGCTTGGCCGGACAGGGGAATAATTCACCCCTCCACTTT.

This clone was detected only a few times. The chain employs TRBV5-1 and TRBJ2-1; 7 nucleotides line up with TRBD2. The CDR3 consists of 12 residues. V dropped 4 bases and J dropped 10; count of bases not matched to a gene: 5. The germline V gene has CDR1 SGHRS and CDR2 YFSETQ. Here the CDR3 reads CASSPERGEQFF. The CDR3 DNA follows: TGCGCCAGCAGCCCAGAGCGGGGCGAGCAGTTCTTC.

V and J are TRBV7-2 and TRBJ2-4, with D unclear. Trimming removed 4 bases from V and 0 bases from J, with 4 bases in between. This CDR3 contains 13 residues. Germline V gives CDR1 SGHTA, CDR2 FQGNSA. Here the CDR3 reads CASSSVAKNIQYF. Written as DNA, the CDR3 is TGTGCCAGCAGCTCTGTAGCCAAAAACATTCAGTACTTC.

The CDR3 is CASSEQGAGNQPQHF. CDR3 nucleotides: TGTGCCAGCAGCGAACAGGGGGCAGGCAATCAGCCCCAGCATTTT. The rearrangement links TRBV7-2 to TRBJ1-5, with TRBD1 matching 9 bases. The CDR3 spans 15 residues. The J segment lost 2 bases and the V segment lost 5 bases, leaving 4 bases of the junction unmatched. The germline gives CDR1 SGHTA, CDR2 FQGNSA.

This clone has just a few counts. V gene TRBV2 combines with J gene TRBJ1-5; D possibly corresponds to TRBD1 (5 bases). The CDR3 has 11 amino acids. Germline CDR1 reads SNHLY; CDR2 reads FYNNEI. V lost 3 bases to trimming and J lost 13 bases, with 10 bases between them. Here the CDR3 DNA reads TGTGCCAGCAGTGAGGGGGGGTCTCAGCATTTT. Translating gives CASSEGGSQHF.

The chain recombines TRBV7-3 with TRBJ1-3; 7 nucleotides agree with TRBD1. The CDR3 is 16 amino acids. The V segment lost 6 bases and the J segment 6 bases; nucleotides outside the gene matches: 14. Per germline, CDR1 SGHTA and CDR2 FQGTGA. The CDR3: CASRADRDRTQNTIYF. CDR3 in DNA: TGTGCCAGCAGGGCTGACAGGGACAGAACGCAAAACACCATATATTTT.

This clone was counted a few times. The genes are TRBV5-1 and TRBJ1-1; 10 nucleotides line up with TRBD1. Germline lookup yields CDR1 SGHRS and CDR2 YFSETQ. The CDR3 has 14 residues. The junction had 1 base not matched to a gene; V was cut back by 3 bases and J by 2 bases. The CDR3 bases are TGCGCCAGCAGCTCGACAGGGGGCAACACTGAAGCTTTCTTT. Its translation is CASSSTGGNTEAFF.

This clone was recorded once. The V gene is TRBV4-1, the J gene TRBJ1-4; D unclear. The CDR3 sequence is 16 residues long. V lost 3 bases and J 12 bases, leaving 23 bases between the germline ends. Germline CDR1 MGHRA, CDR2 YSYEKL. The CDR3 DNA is TGCGCCAGCAGCCAGACAAACGGAGGGTGGGGTTATGAACTGTTTTTT. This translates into CASSQTNGGWGYELFF.

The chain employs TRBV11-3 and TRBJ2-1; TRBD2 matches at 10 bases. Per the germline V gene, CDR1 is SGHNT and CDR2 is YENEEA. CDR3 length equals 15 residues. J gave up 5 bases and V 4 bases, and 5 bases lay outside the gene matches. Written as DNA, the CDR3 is TGTGCCAGCAGCTCATTAGCGGGAGGAAACAATGAGCAGTTCTTC. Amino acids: CASSSLAGGNNEQFF.

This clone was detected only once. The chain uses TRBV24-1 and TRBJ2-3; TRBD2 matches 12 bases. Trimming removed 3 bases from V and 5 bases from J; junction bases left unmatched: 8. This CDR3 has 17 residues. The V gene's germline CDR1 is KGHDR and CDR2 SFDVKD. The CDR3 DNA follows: TGTGCCACCAGTGATGCCCCCGGGACTAGCGGGCTAGATACGCAGTATTTT. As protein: CATSDAPGTSGLDTQYF.

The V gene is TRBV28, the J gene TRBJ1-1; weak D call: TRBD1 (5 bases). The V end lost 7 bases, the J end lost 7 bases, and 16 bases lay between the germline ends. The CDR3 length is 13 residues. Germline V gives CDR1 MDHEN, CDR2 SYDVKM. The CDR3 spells CASIQGGFFEAFF. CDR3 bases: TGTGCCAGCATTCAGGGAGGGTTTTTTGAAGCTTTCTTT.

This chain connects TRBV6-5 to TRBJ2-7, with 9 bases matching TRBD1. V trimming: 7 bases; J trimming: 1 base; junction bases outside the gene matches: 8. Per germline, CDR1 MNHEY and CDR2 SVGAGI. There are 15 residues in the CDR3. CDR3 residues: CASTQTGTGSYEQYF. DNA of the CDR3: TGTGCCAGCACACAGACCGGGACAGGGTCCTACGAGCAGTACTTC.

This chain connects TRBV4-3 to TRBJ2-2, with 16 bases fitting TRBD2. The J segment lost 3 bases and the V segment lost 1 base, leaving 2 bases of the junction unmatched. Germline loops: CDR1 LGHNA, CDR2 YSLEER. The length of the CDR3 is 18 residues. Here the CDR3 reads CASSQAGTSGRDTGELFF. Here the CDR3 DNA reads TGCGCCAGCAGCCAAGCCGGGACTAGCGGGAGGGACACCGGGGAGCTGTTTTTT.

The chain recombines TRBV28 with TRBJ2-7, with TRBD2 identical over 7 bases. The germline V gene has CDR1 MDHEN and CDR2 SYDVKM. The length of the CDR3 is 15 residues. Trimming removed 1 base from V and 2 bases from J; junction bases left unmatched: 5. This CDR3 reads CASSLSWAGAYEQYF. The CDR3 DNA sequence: TGTGCCAGCAGTTTATCTTGGGCGGGAGCCTACGAGCAGTACTTC.

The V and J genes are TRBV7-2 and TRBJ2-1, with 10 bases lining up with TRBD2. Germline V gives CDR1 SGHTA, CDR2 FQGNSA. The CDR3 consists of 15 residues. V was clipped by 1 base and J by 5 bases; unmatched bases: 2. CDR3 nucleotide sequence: TGTGCCAGCAGCTTAGGGGGACTAGCGAACAATGAGCAGTTCTTC. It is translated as CASSLGGLANNEQFF.

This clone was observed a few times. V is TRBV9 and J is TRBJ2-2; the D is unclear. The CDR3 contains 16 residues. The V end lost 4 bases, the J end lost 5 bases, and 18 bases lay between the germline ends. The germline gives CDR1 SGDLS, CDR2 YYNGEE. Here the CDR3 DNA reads TGTGCCAGCAGCCCCCAGGTGGGCAGTATAACCGGGGAGCTGTTTTTT. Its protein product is CASSPQVGSITGELFF.